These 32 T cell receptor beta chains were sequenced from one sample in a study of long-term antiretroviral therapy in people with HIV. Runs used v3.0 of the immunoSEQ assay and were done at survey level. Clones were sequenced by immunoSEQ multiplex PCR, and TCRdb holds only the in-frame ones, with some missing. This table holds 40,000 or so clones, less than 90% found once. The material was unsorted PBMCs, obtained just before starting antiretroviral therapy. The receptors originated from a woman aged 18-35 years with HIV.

CDR3 protein: CASSTRAGELFF. CDR3 coding DNA: TGTGCCAGCAGCACGAGGGCCGGGGAGCTGTTTTTT. V and J are TRBV11-3 and TRBJ2-2; the D gene is possibly TRBD2 (5 bases). Germline values: CDR1 SGHNT, CDR2 YENEEA. This CDR3 spans 12 amino acids. V was shortened by 5 bases and J by 6 bases, with 7 bases between the two germline ends.

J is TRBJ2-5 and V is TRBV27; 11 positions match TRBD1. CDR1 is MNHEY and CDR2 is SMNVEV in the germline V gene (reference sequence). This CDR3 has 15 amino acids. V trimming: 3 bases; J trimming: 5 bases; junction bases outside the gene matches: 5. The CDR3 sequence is CASSLGQGVGETQYF. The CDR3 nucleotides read TGTGCCAGCAGTTTGGGACAGGGGGTAGGGGAGACCCAGTACTTC.

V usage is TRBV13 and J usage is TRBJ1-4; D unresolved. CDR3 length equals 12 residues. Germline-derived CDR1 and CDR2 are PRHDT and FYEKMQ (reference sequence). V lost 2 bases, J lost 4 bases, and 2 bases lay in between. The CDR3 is CASSLYNEKLFF. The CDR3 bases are TGTGCCAGCAGCTTATATAATGAAAAACTGTTTTTT.

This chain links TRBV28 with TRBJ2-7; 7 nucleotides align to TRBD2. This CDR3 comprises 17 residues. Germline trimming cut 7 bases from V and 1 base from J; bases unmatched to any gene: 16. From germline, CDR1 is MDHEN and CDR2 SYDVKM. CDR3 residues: CASTRSTGGRGSYEQYF. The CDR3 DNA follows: TGTGCCAGCACCCGCTCGACCGGTGGGCGGGGGTCCTACGAGCAGTACTTC. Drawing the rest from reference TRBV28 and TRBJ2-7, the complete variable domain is DVKVTQSSRYLVKRTGEKVFLECVQDMDHENMFWYRQDPGLGLRLIYFSYDVKMKEKGDIPEGYSVSREKKERFSLILESASTNQTSMYLCASTRSTGGRGSYEQYFGPGTRLTVT.

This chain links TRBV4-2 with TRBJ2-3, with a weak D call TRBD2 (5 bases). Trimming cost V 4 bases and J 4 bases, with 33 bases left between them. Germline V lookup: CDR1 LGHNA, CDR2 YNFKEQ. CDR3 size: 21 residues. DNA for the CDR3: TGTGCCAGCAGCCCAGGCCCCTGGCGGTCCGGAGGAGAGCGTGGCCCAGATACGCAGTATTTT. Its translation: CASSPGPWRSGGERGPDTQYF.

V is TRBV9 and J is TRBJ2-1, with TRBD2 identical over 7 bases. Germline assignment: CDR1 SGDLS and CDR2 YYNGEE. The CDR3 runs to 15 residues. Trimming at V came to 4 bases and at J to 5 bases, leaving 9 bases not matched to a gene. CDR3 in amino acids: CASSLRLAGHNEQFF. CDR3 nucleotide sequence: TGTGCCAGCAGCCTCCGACTAGCCGGACACAATGAGCAGTTCTTC. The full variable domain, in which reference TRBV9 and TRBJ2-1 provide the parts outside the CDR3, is DSGVTQTPKHLITATGQRVTLRCSPRSGDLSVYWYQQSLDQGLQFLIQYYNGEERAKGNILERFSAQQFPDLHSELNLSSLELGDSALYFCASSLRLAGHNEQFFGPGTRLTVL.

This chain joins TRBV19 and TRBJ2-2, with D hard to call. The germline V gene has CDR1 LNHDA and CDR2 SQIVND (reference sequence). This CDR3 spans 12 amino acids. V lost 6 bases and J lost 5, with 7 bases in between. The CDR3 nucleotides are TGTGCCAGTAGGGAGCGAACCGGGGAGCTGTTTTTT. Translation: CASRERTGELFF.

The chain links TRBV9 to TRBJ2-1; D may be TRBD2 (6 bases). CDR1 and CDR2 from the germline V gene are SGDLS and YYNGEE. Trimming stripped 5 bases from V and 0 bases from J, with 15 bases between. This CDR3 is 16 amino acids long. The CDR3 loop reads CASSRSGGNSYNEQFF. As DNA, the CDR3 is TGTGCCAGCAGTCGTAGTGGGGGGAACTCCTACAATGAGCAGTTCTTC. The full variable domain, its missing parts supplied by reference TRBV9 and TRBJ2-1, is DSGVTQTPKHLITATGQRVTLRCSPRSGDLSVYWYQQSLDQGLQFLIQYYNGEERAKGNILERFSAQQFPDLHSELNLSSLELGDSALYFCASSRSGGNSYNEQFFGPGTRLTVL.

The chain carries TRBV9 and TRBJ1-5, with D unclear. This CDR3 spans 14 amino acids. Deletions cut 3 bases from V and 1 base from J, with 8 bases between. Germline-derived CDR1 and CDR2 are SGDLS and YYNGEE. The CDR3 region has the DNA TGTGCCAGCAGCGAGGCGGGGAGCAATCAGCCCCAGCATTTT. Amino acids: CASSEAGSNQPQHF.

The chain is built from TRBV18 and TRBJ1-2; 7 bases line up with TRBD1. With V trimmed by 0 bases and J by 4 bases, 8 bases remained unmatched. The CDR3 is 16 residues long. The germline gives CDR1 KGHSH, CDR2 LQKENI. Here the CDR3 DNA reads TGTGCCAGCTCACCACCGAGCGGACAGGTTATCTATGGCTACACCTTC. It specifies CASSPPSGQVIYGYTF.

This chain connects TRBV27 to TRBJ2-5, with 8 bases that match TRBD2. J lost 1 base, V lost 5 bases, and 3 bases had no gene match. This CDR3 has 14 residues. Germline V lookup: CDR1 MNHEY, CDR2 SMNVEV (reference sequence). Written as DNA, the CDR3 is TGTGCCAGCAGTCCGAGCGGGAGCCAAGAGACCCAGTACTTC. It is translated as CASSPSGSQETQYF.

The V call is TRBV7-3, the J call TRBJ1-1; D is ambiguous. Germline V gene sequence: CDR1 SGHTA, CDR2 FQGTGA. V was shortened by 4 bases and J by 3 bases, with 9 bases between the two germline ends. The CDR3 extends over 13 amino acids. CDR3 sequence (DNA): TGTGCCAGCAGCTCACTTAGGGACACTGAAGCTTTCTTT. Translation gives CASSSLRDTEAFF. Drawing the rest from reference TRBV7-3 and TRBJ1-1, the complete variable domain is GAGVSQTPSNKVTEKGKYVELRCDPISGHTALYWYRQSLGQGPEFLIYFQGTGAADDSGLPNDRFFAVRPEGSVSTLKIQRTERGDSAVYLCASSSLRDTEAFFGQGTRLTVV.

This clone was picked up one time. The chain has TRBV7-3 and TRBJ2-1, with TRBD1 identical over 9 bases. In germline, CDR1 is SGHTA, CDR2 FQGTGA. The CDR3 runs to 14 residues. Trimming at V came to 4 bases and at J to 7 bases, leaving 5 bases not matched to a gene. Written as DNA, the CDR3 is TGTGCCAGCAGCTCATCCGGGACAGGGAATGAGCAGTTCTTC. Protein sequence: CASSSSGTGNEQFF.

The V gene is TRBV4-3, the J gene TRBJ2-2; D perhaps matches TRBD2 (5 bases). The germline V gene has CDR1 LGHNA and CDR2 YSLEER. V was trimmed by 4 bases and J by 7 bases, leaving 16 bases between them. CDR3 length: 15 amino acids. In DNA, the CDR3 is TGCGCCAGCAGCCCACAGTCGGGGTTAAGCGGGGAGCTGTTTTTT. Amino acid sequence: CASSPQSGLSGELFF.

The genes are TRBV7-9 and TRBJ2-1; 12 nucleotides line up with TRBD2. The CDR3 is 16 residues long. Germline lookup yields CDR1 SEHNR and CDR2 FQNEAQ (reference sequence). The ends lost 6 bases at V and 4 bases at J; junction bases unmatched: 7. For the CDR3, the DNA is TGTGCCAGCAGTCTACTCGGACTAGCGGGGTACAATGAGCAGTTCTTC. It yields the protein CASSLLGLAGYNEQFF.

CDR3 sequence: CASSIYGNEQFF. CDR3 in DNA: TGTGCCAGTAGTATTTACGGGAATGAGCAGTTCTTC. The chain recombines TRBV19 with TRBJ2-1; unclear D gene. Trimming cost V 3 bases and J 7 bases, with 7 bases left between them. The CDR3 sequence is 12 residues long. Germline CDR1 reads LNHDA; CDR2 reads SQIVND (reference sequence). The full variable domain, completed using reference TRBV19 and TRBJ2-1, is DGGITQSPKYLFRKEGQNVTLSCEQNLNHDAMYWYRQDPGQGLRLIYYSQIVNDFQKGDIAEGYSVSREKKESFPLTVTSAQKNPTAFYLCASSIYGNEQFFGPGTRLTVL.

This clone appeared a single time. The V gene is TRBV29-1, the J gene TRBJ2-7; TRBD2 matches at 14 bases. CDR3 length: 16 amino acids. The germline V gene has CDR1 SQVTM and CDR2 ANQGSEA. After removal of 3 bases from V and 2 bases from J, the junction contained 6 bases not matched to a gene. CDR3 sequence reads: CSVEGTSGSPTYEQYF. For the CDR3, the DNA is TGCAGCGTTGAGGGGACTAGCGGGAGTCCAACCTACGAGCAGTACTTC.

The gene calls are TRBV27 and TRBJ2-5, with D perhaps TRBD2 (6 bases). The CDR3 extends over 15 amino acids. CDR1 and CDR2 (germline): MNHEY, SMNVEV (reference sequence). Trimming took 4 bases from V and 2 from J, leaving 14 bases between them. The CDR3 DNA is TGTGCCAGCAGTTCAATCGCGGGACGACAAGAGACCCAGTACTTC. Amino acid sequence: CASSSIAGRQETQYF.

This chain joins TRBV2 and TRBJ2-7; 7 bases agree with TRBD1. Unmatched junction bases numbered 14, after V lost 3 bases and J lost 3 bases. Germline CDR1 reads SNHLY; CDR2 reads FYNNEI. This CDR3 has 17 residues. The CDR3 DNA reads TGTGCCAGCAGTGACCCTCATTGGGTAACAGGGGTCTACGAGCAGTACTTC. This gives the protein CASSDPHWVTGVYEQYF.

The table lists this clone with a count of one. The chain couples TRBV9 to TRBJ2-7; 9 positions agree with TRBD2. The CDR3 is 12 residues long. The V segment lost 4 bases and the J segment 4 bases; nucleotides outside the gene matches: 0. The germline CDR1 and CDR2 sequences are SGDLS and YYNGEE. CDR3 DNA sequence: TGTGCCAGCAGCACTAGCGGGTACGAGCAGTACTTC. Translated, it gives CASSTSGYEQYF.

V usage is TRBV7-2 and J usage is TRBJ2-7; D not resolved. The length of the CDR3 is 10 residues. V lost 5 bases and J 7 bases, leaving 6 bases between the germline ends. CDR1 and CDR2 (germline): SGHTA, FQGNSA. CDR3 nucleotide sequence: TGTGCCAGCAGCGGGTCTGAGCAGTACTTC. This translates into CASSGSEQYF.

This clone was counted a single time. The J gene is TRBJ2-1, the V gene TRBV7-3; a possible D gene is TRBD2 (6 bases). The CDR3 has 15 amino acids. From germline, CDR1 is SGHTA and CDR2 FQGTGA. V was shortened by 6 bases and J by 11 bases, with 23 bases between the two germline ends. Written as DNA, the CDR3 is TGTGCCAGCAGTTGGGACGGCGGGGTCCTAGGCCAGCAGTTCTTC. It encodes CASSWDGGVLGQQFF.

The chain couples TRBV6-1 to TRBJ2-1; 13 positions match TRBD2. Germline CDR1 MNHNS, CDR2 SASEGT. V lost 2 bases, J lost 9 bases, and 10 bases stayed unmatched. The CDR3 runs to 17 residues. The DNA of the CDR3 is TGTGCCAGCAGTGAACGGACTAGCGGGAGCCTGTTTGGTGAGCAGTTCTTC. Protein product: CASSERTSGSLFGEQFF.

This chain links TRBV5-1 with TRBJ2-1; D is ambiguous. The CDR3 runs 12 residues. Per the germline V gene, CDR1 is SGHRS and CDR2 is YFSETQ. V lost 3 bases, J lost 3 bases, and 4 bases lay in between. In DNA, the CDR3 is TGCGCCAGCAGCTCGAACTACAATGAGCAGTTCTTC. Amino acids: CASSSNYNEQFF. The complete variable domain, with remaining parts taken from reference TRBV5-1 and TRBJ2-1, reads KAGVTQTPRYLIKTRGQQVTLSCSPISGHRSVSWYQQTPGQGLQFLFEYFSETQRNKGNFPGRFSGRQFSNSRSEMNVSTLELGDSALYLCASSSNYNEQFFGPGTRLTVL.

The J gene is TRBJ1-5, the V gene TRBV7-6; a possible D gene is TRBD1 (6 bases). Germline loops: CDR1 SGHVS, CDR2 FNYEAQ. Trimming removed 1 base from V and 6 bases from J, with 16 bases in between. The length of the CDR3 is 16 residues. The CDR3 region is CASSLGSGARSQPQHF. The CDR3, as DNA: TGTGCCAGCAGCTTAGGTTCGGGGGCTCGGTCTCAGCCCCAGCATTTT.

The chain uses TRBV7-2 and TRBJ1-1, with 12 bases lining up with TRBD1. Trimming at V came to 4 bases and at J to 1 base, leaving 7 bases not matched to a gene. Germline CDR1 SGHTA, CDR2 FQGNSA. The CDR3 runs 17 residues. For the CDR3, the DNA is TGTGCCAGCAGCTCTTGGGGGACAGGGGGCAGGAACACTGAAGCTTTCTTT. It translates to CASSSWGTGGRNTEAFF.

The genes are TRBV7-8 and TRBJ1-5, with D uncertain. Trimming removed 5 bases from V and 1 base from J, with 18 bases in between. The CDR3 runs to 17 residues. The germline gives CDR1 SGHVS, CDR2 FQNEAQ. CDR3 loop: CASSPPAAPLSNQPQHF. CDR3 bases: TGTGCCAGCAGCCCGCCGGCAGCGCCTTTGAGCAATCAGCCCCAGCATTTT. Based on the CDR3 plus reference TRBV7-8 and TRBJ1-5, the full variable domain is GAGVSQSPRYKVAKRGQDVALRCDPISGHVSLFWYQQALGQGPEFLTYFQNEAQLDKSGLPSDRFFAERPEGSVSTLKIQRTQQEDSAVYLCASSPPAAPLSNQPQHFGDGTRLSIL.

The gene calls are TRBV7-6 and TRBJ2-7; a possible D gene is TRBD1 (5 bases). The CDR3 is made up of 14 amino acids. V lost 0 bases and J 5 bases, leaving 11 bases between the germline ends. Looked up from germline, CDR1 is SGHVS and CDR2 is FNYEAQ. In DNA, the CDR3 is TGTGCCAGCAGCTTAGCCGACAGCCCTCACGAGCAGTACTTC. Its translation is CASSLADSPHEQYF.

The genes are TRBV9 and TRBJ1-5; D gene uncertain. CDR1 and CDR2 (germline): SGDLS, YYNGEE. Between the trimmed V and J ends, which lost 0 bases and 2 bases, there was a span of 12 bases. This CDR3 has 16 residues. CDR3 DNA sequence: TGTGCCAGCAGCGTAGGAGCAGGTGAAGGCAATCAGCCCCAGCATTTT. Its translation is CASSVGAGEGNQPQHF.

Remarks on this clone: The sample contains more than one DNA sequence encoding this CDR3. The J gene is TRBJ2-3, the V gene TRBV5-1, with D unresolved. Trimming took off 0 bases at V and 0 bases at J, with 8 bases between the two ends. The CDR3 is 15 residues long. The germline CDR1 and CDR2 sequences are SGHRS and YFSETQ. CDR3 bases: TGCGCCAGCAGCTTGGAACGTTCTAGCACAGATACGCAGTATTTT. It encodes CASSLERSSTDTQYF.

In DNA form, the CDR3 reads TGTGCCAGCAGCTCCCGAACAGGGCTTCTTCAGTACTTC. This sequence encodes CASSSRTGLLQYF. The chain employs TRBV9 and TRBJ2-4; D perhaps matches TRBD1 (6 bases). V dropped 4 bases and J dropped 11 bases, with 16 bases sitting between them. The CDR3 covers 13 residues. Per the germline V gene, CDR1 is SGDLS and CDR2 is YYNGEE.

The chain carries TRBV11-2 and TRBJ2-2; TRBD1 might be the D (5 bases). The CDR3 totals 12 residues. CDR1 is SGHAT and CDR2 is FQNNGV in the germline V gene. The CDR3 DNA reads TGTGCGGGGCAGCTGAACACCGGGGAGCTGTTTTTT. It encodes CAGQLNTGELFF.